Below are 21 T cell receptor beta chains sequenced from a single sample in a study of CD8+CD57+ T cells in acquired aplastic anemia. TCR beta VDJ and CDR3 profiles were obtained from a genomic DNA template. TCRdb used MiXCR to reprocess the reads, holding one entry per CDR3 protein. The sample carries approximately 200,000 distinct CDR3 sequences, around 59% recorded once. The source material was sorted CD4+, CD8+, or CD8+CD57+ T cells (not recorded which) from PBMCs. All receptors derive from a human donor in good health, serving as a control.

The gene calls are TRBV7-8 and TRBJ1-6; D gene uncertain. Trimming pared 4 bases from V and 7 bases from J, leaving 8 bases between. The V gene's germline CDR1 is SGHVS and CDR2 FQNEAQ. The CDR3 is 13 residues long. The CDR3 reads CASSSGLNSPLHF. The CDR3 DNA reads TGTGCCAGCAGCTCCGGACTAAATTCACCCCTCCACTTT.

The CDR3 DNA reads TGTGCCAGCAGCGTACGGACAGGTCCGCAAGAGACCCAGCATTTT. It is translated as CASSVRTGPQETQHF. This chain connects TRBV9 to TRBJ1-5; 7 nucleotides line up with TRBD1. The CDR3 is 15 amino acids. Germline V CDR1 and CDR2: SGDLS, YYNGEE. Trimming at V came to 1 base and at J to 11 bases, leaving 12 bases not matched to a gene.

As for this clonotype: Germline and junction disagree at one end, which may indicate a read error. The chain combines TRBV7-9 with TRBJ2-5; 7 bases match TRBD1. The CDR3 length is 17 residues. Germline V lookup: CDR1 SEHNR, CDR2 FQNEAQ (reference sequence). In DNA form, the CDR3 reads TGTGCCAGCAGCTTGGTTGAGGGTAACAGGGGCAGGGAGACCCAGCACTTC. Amino acid sequence: CASSLVEGNRGRETQHF.

This chain uses TRBV12-5 with TRBJ1-2; 9 bases fit TRBD1. Germline V gene lookup returns CDR1 LGHNT and CDR2 FRNRAP. V shed 9 bases and J 4 bases; nucleotides not matched to a gene: 3. The CDR3 has 12 amino acids. The CDR3 DNA follows: TGTGCTAGCCGGGACAGGGCCTATGGCTACACCTTC. This encodes CASRDRAYGYTF.

The chain joins TRBV5-1 to TRBJ1-2, with D perhaps TRBD1 (5 bases). Germline lookup yields CDR1 SGHRS and CDR2 YFSETQ. The CDR3 length is 12 residues. Trimming removed 0 bases at V and 9 bases at J, with 9 bases between. The DNA for the CDR3 is TGCGCCAGCAGCTTGGACAGGAACAGCTACACCTTC. This gives the protein CASSLDRNSYTF.

In this sample, this clonotype turned up many times. The chain links TRBV7-9 to TRBJ1-6, with D maybe TRBD1 (6 bases). The CDR3 has 17 amino acids. Trimming took off 1 base at V and 10 bases at J, with 20 bases between the two ends. Germline loops: CDR1 SEHNR, CDR2 FQNEAQ (reference sequence). The CDR3 sequence is CASSLGRGGGYHSPLHF. CDR3 nucleotides: TGTGCCAGCAGCTTAGGTCGAGGGGGAGGCTACCACTCACCCCTCCACTTT.

This clonotype came up many times. In DNA form, the CDR3 reads TGTGCCAGCAGCAGGGGACTAGCGGGGGATACGTGGGAGCAGTACTTC. It encodes CASSRGLAGDTWEQYF. The chain joins TRBV5-8 to TRBJ2-7; 14 nucleotides align to TRBD2. Unmatched junction bases numbered 10, after V lost 4 bases and J lost 7 bases. The CDR3 is 16 residues long. Germline V gene data show CDR1 as SGHTS and CDR2 as YDEGEE.

As for this clonotype: This may be a read error, as it is one base from a much larger clone. V and J are TRBV10-3 and TRBJ1-2; perhaps TRBD1 as D (6 bases). This CDR3 region has 12 residues. Germline CDR1 ENHRY, CDR2 SYGVKD. The CDR3 region is CASSDRFYGYTF. The CDR3 DNA is TGTGCCAGCAGTGACAGGTTCTATGGCTACACCTTC.

This chain's CDR3 is CSAVDRGIAGYETQYF. As DNA, the CDR3 is TGCAGTGCTGTGGACAGGGGAATTGCGGGGTACGAGACCCAGTACTTC. V and J are TRBV20-1 and TRBJ2-5; 9 nucleotides align to TRBD1. The V segment lost 5 bases and the J segment 5 bases; nucleotides outside the gene matches: 15. Germline loops: CDR1 DFQATT, CDR2 SNEGSKA (reference sequence). This CDR3 comprises 16 residues.

This clonotype was detected many times. The chain carries TRBV24-1 and TRBJ2-3, with a possible D match to TRBD1 (5 bases). V was pared by 6 bases and J by 4 bases, with 22 bases between. Germline V gene lookup returns CDR1 KGHDR and CDR2 SFDVKD. This CDR3 region has 17 residues. The CDR3 region is CATSPGRAGKGPDTQYF. CDR3 nucleotide sequence: TGTGCCACCAGTCCGGGCCGGGCAGGGAAGGGTCCAGATACGCAGTATTTT.

This clonotype was found many times. One end of the junction varies from germline; a read error may be responsible. The chain employs TRBV7-6 and TRBJ2-5; TRBD2 aligns across 11 bases. This CDR3 region has 17 residues. From germline, CDR1 is SGHVS and CDR2 FNYEAQ. CDR3 in amino acids: CASSQSSGGLYQETQYF. The CDR3 DNA is TGCGCCAGCAGCCAGTCTAGCGGGGGGCTGTACCAAGAGACCCAGTACTTC.

The chain employs TRBV7-2 and TRBJ1-2, with 7 bases matching TRBD1. The CDR3 contains 14 residues. J gave up 5 bases and V 4 bases, and 7 bases lay outside the gene matches. The germline gives CDR1 SGHTA, CDR2 FQGNSA. In nucleotides, the CDR3 is TGTGCCAGCAGCTACACCGGGACAGCTTATGGCTACACCTTC. This gives the protein CASSYTGTAYGYTF.

This clonotype was counted many times. The rearrangement joins TRBV7-6 to TRBJ2-3; D is undetermined. Germline V gene lookup returns CDR1 SGHVS and CDR2 FNYEAQ. The CDR3 is 15 amino acids. Trimming took 5 bases from V and 2 from J, leaving 14 bases between them. As DNA, the CDR3 is TGTGCCAGCAGCCCCGGGTCCCAATCCACAGATACGCAGTATTTT. Encoded protein: CASSPGSQSTDTQYF.

The genes are TRBV10-1 and TRBJ1-2; D not certain. Between the trimmed V and J ends, which lost 8 bases and 6 bases, there was a span of 13 bases. CDR3 length: 12 amino acids. Germline V gene data show CDR1 as WNHNN and CDR2 as SYGVQD (reference sequence). The CDR3 bases are TGCGCCAGCGGTAGCACAACCGATGGCTACACCTTC. It is translated as CASGSTTDGYTF.

This chain connects TRBV11-2 to TRBJ1-1; no firm D call. The V and J ends lost 1 base and 3 bases respectively, with 12 bases between them. The CDR3 totals 15 residues. Per the germline V gene, CDR1 is SGHAT and CDR2 is FQNNGV. The CDR3: CASSLVSGSYTEAFF. The CDR3 DNA follows: TGTGCCAGCAGCTTAGTTTCTGGCAGTTACACTGAAGCTTTCTTT.

The chain carries TRBV2 and TRBJ2-2, with 8 bases identical to TRBD2. Per germline, CDR1 SNHLY and CDR2 FYNNEI. The CDR3 sequence is 14 residues long. The V segment lost 10 bases and the J segment 4 bases; nucleotides outside the gene matches: 8. The CDR3 nucleotides read TGTGCCACCACCCGGGAGGGACCCACCGGGGAGCTGTTTTTT. It specifies CATTREGPTGELFF.

Worth noting for this clonotype: Given a much more abundant clone one base away, this may be a read error. This sequence joins TRBV28 and TRBJ1-6; unclear D gene. The CDR3 consists of 14 residues. Germline V gene lookup returns CDR1 MDHEN and CDR2 SYDVKM. The DNA of the CDR3 is TGTGCCAGCAGCCTGCGGCACTATGATTCACCCCTCCACTTT. Translating gives CASSLRHYDSPLHF.

J is TRBJ2-3 and V is TRBV9, with 9 bases fitting TRBD2. Germline CDR1 reads SGDLS; CDR2 reads YYNGEE. Trimming cost V 3 bases and J 1 base; bases outside gene matches: 3. The CDR3 is 15 residues long. This chain's CDR3 is CASSAGLAGTDTQYF. CDR3 in DNA: TGTGCCAGCAGCGCGGGACTAGCCGGCACAGATACGCAGTATTTT.

The J gene is TRBJ2-2, the V gene TRBV7-6; 8 positions match TRBD1. From germline, CDR1 is SGHVS and CDR2 FNYEAQ. After removal of 5 bases from V and 6 bases from J, the junction contained 2 bases not matched to a gene. This CDR3 has 13 amino acids. CDR3 loop: CASSNRGAGELFF. In nucleotides, the CDR3 is TGTGCCAGCAGCAACAGGGGGGCCGGGGAGCTGTTTTTT.

As to this clonotype: With a much larger clone just one base away, this may be a read error. V is TRBV10-1 and J is TRBJ2-7; no reliable D call. The CDR3 sequence is 13 residues long. The germline V gene encodes CDR1 WNHNN and CDR2 SYGVQD (reference sequence). The DNA of the CDR3 is TGCGCCAGCAGTGAGACAGTCGTCTACGAGCAGCGCTTC. This translates into CASSETVVYEQRF.

This clonotype showed up many times. The gene calls are TRBV5-1 and TRBJ2-7, with a tentative D call TRBD2 (5 bases). V was pared by 4 bases and J by 1 base, with 15 bases between. The V gene's germline CDR1 is SGHRS and CDR2 YFSETQ. The CDR3 sequence is 15 residues long. The CDR3: CASSPDSYSSYEQYF. In nucleotides, the CDR3 is TGCGCCAGCAGCCCGGACTCCTACTCTTCCTACGAGCAGTACTTC.